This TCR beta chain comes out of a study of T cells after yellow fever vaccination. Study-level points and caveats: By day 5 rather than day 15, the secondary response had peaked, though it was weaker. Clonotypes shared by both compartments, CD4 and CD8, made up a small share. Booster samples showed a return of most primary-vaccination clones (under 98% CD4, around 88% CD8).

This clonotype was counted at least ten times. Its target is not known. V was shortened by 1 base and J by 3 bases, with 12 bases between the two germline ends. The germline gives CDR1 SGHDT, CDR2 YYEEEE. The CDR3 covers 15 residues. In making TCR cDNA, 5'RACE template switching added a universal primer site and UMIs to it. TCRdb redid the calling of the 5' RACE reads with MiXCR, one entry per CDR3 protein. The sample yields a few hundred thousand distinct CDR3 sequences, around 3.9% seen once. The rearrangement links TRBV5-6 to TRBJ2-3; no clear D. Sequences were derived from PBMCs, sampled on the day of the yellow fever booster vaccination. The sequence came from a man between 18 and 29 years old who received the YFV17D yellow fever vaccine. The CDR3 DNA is TGTGCCAGCAGCTTGTTCCAGATGGGGACAGATACGCAGTATTTT. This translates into CASSLFQMGTDTQYF.